A selection of T cell receptor beta chains follows, all from one sample in a study of blood T cell repertoires in COVID-19. Sequencing was performed with immunoSEQ multiplex PCR; in TCRdb, only in-frame clones are kept and a portion is missing. The profile shows some 230,000 clones, roughly 80% of them singletons. The sequencing sample was made of peripheral blood. These receptors were collected from a woman aged 30 to 39 who had recovered from COVID-19. Each CDR3 is given with its conserved first and last residue. The D gene is left open where the match is weak. Clone sizes are given selectively: once, few, many, or a class where the clone is expanded.

d_gene,j_gene,abundance,v_gene,CDR3nt,CDR3aa
.,TRBJ2-7,.,TRBV5-1,TGCGCCAGCAGCTTGAAACTCCCCTCCTACGAGCAGTACTTC,CASSLKLPSYEQYF
.,TRBJ1-1,few,TRBV7-3,TGTGCCAGCAGCTTTGCAGGGGAAGCCGAAGCTTTCTTT,CASSFAGEAEAFF
TRBD2,TRBJ2-3,.,TRBV5-1,TGCGCCAGCAGCTCGGAAGCGGGAGTTGGGGGGGATACGCAGTATTTT,CASSSEAGVGGDTQYF
.,TRBJ1-3,.,TRBV5-1,TGCGCCAGCAGCTTGTGGGCCCAAGGGGGGGCCCTCTCTGGAAACACCATATATTTT,CASSLWAQGGALSGNTIYF
.,TRBJ2-7,.,TRBV5-1,TGCGCCAGCAGCAACAGACAGGAGCAGTACTTC,CASSNRQEQYF
.,TRBJ2-7,.,TRBV12-3/TRBV12-4,TGTGCCAGCAGCTCTAACTACGAGCAGTACTTC,CASSSNYEQYF
.,TRBJ1-1,.,TRBV28,TGTGCCAGCAGTTCGGCAGGTAACACTGAAGCTTTCTTT,CASSSAGNTEAFF
.,TRBJ2-2,.,TRBV14,TGTGCCAGCAGCCAATCCAGCGTTCAGTATCACACCGGGGAGCTGTTTTTT,CASSQSSVQYHTGELFF
TRBD1,TRBJ1-1,.,TRBV7-9,TGTGCCAGCAGTCGGGGACAGGGGGTCGCTTTCTTT,CASSRGQGVAFF
.,TRBJ1-5,.,TRBV5-6,TGTGCCAGCAGCTTGGGACTGTCGAATCAGCCCCAGCATTTT,CASSLGLSNQPQHF
.,TRBJ2-7,.,TRBV5-1,TGCGCCAGCAACGCCGGGACAAACCTACCCTACGAGCAGTACTTC,CASNAGTNLPYEQYF
TRBD1,TRBJ1-3,.,TRBV5-4,TGTGCCAGCAGCCCGGACAGGAGGGGAAACACCATATATTTT,CASSPDRRGNTIYF
TRBD1,TRBJ1-1,.,TRBV5-4,TGTGCCAGCAGCGTGGGACAGGGAGTCACTGAAGCTTTCTTT,CASSVGQGVTEAFF
.,TRBJ1-5,.,TRBV29-1,TGCAGCGTTCAACAGGGTGCATATAGCAATCAGCCCCAGCATTTT,CSVQQGAYSNQPQHF
.,TRBJ1-2,.,TRBV10-3,TGTGCCATCAGTGCACAAAACTATGGCTACACCTTC,CAISAQNYGYTF
.,TRBJ2-1,.,TRBV6-4,TGTGCCAGCAGCTTACAGGAGAGCTCCTACAATGAGCAGTTCTTC,CASSLQESSYNEQFF
.,TRBJ2-7,.,TRBV27,TGTGCCACCTCGCCAGGAACCGGGAGAAGCTCCTACGAGCAGTACTTC,CATSPGTGRSSYEQYF
.,TRBJ1-2,.,TRBV7-3,TGTGCCAGCAGCCGACGGGGGGAGGATGGCTACACCTTC,CASSRRGEDGYTF
TRBD2,TRBJ2-1,.,TRBV9,TGTGCCAGCAGCGGCCTATCTAGCGGGAGGTCATACAATGAGCAGTTCTTC,CASSGLSSGRSYNEQFF
.,TRBJ1-1,.,TRBV28,TGTGCCAGCACCAGAATCTCCTACACTGAAGCTTTCTTT,CASTRISYTEAFF
.,TRBJ2-7,.,TRBV2,TGTGCCAGCTCGGGACAAATCTACGAGCAGTACTTC,CASSGQIYEQYF
.,TRBJ1-2,.,TRBV9,TGTGCCAGCAGCTTACCGGGACTTAATGGCTACACCTTC,CASSLPGLNGYTF